This T cell receptor beta chain was documented in a study of neurological immune-mediated disorders. Germline V gives CDR1 WNHNN, CDR2 SYGVQD (reference sequence). CDR3 size: 15 residues. J gave up 7 bases and V 6 bases, and 11 bases lay outside the gene matches. At least ten counts were recorded for this clonotype. Synthesis of cDNA was performed by 5'RACE using 10-nucleotide random UMIs. TCRdb recomputed calls from the 5' RACE reads with MiXCR, one row per CDR3 protein. The sample yields about 40,000 distinct CDR3 sequences, roughly 2.5% seen once. Sequenced sample: PBMCs. The TCR comes from a man between 50 and 59 years old with multiple sclerosis. This sequence joins TRBV10-1 and TRBJ2-1; 8 positions match TRBD2. This CDR3 reads CASSDSGAPGNEQFF. CDR3 coding DNA: TGCGCCAGCAGCGATAGCGGGGCCCCGGGAAATGAGCAGTTCTTC.